The 13 T cell receptor beta chains presented below share a single source sample, sequenced in a study of response to subunit inactivated influenza vaccine. MiXCR, applied by TCRdb to the RT-PCR reads, yields one record per CDR3 protein. The sample contains about 580,000 distinct CDR3 sequences, 13% to 15% of which appear only once. Source: PBMCs from blood, taken 11 to 12 days after vaccination. Receptors originate from a man between 50 and 59 years old who received an inactivated influenza vaccine.

The chain links TRBV20-1 to TRBJ2-5; TRBD2 is a possible D gene (6 bases). This CDR3 region has 15 residues. The V end lost 8 bases, the J end lost 5 bases, and 24 bases lay between the germline ends. Germline lookup yields CDR1 DFQATT and CDR2 SNEGSKA (reference sequence). CDR3 sequence (DNA): TGCAGTTTCTCATCGATCCGGGGGTTAGCGGAGACCCAGTACTTC. It is translated as CSFSSIRGLAETQYF.

This chain connects TRBV3-1 to TRBJ2-2, with TRBD2 identical over 11 bases. The CDR3 totals 16 residues. Germline assignment: CDR1 LGHDT and CDR2 YNNKEL (reference sequence). Trimming cost V 4 bases and J 1 base; bases outside gene matches: 2. The CDR3 DNA follows: TGTGCCAGCAGCCTTGGGACTAGCGGGAACACCGGGGAGCTGTTTTTT. Translated: CASSLGTSGNTGELFF.

The chain has TRBV3-1 and TRBJ2-5; no clear D gene. Trimming cost V 1 base and J 7 bases, with 7 bases left between them. This CDR3 is 12 amino acids long. The germline gives CDR1 LGHDT, CDR2 YNNKEL (reference sequence). This CDR3 is CASSQGEVTQYF. The DNA of the CDR3 is TGTGCCAGCAGCCAAGGAGAAGTGACCCAGTACTTC.

The chain employs TRBV9 and TRBJ2-1; D is possibly TRBD1 (5 bases). CDR3 length: 15 amino acids. V was shortened by 4 bases and J by 2 bases, with 13 bases between the two germline ends. CDR1 is SGDLS, CDR2 YYNGEE, per germline. The CDR3 sequence: CASSPFAGTYNEQFF. The DNA for the CDR3 is TGTGCCAGCAGCCCTTTCGCAGGGACCTACAATGAGCAGTTCTTC.

The sample holds many counts of this clonotype. The genes are TRBV7-8 and TRBJ2-7; D is perhaps TRBD1 (5 bases). This CDR3 contains 13 residues. CDR1 and CDR2 (germline): SGHVS, FQNEAQ. V lost 1 base and J lost 3, with 7 bases in between. This CDR3 is CASSLDRLYEQYF. For the CDR3, the DNA is TGTGCCAGCAGCTTAGACAGGCTCTACGAGCAGTACTTC.

The chain has TRBV20-1 and TRBJ2-7; D is unclear. Trimming pared 0 bases from V and 6 bases from J, leaving 6 bases between. The germline V gene has CDR1 DFQATT and CDR2 SNEGSKA (reference sequence). The CDR3 is 11 residues long. CDR3 DNA sequence: TGCAGTGCTAGAGATCAGCTCGAGCAGTACTTC. Translated, it gives CSARDQLEQYF.

This clonotype was counted a few times. The CDR3 sequence is CASSPWESSYNEQFF. The CDR3 DNA follows: TGTGCCAGCAGCCCTTGGGAAAGCTCCTACAATGAGCAGTTCTTC. The chain uses TRBV7-9 and TRBJ2-1; D unclear. CDR3 length equals 15 residues. V gave up 5 bases and J gave up 0 bases, with 11 bases separating them. Germline CDR1 SEHNR, CDR2 FQNEAQ (reference sequence).

Comment on this clonotype: The junction departs from the called germline gene at one end, perhaps through a read error. The rearrangement uses TRBV10-3 and TRBJ2-5; TRBD1 is a possible D gene (5 bases). The CDR3 consists of 13 residues. CDR1 and CDR2 (germline): ENHRY, SYGVKD. CDR3 amino acids: CAIRGLGQGTQYF. The DNA of the CDR3 is TGTGCCATCAGGGGTTTGGGGCAAGGGACCCAGTACTTC.

The chain links TRBV6-5 to TRBJ1-1; tentatively, D is TRBD1 (5 bases). The CDR3 runs 12 residues. Germline lookup yields CDR1 MNHEY and CDR2 SVGAGI. V lost 2 bases and J 8 bases, leaving 9 bases between the germline ends. CDR3 in amino acids: CASSYGGKEAFF. CDR3 DNA sequence: TGTGCCAGCAGTTACGGGGGAAAGGAAGCTTTCTTT.

V gene TRBV6-1 combines with J gene TRBJ2-5; a possible D gene is TRBD2 (6 bases). From germline, CDR1 is MNHNS and CDR2 SASEGT. V dropped 7 bases and J dropped 4 bases, with 16 bases sitting between them. CDR3 length: 14 amino acids. The CDR3 reads CASMSAGSGETQYF. The DNA for the CDR3 is TGTGCCAGCATGTCGGCGGGGAGTGGAGAGACCCAGTACTTC.

Only a few counts were recorded for this clonotype. This chain connects TRBV20-1 to TRBJ1-1; D gene uncertain. V was trimmed by 5 bases and J by 4 bases, leaving 17 bases between them. The CDR3 has 14 amino acids. Per the germline V gene, CDR1 is DFQATT and CDR2 is SNEGSKA (reference sequence). In nucleotides, the CDR3 is TGCAGTGCTTACTCGCCAGGATTGAGCACTGAAGCTTTCTTT. Protein: CSAYSPGLSTEAFF.

V and J are TRBV29-1 and TRBJ2-5; the D gene is possibly TRBD2 (5 bases). The V gene lost 2 bases and the J gene lost 7 bases, with 17 bases spanning the gap. Germline loops: CDR1 SQVTM, CDR2 ANQGSEA. The CDR3 totals 14 residues. This CDR3 is CSVEIVGLGGTQYF. CDR3 sequence (DNA): TGCAGCGTTGAAATAGTTGGCCTAGGAGGGACCCAGTACTTC. Complete variable domain (other parts from reference TRBV29-1 and TRBJ2-5): SAVISQKPSRDICQRGTSLTIQCQVDSQVTMMFWYRQQPGQSLTLIATANQGSEATYESGFVIDKFPISRPNLTFSTLTVSNMSPEDSSIYLCSVEIVGLGGTQYFGPGTRLLVL.

This clonotype appeared a few times. This chain uses TRBV10-3 with TRBJ2-1, with 8 bases fitting TRBD2. The CDR3 is 14 amino acids. Germline V gene sequence: CDR1 ENHRY, CDR2 SYGVKD. J gave up 5 bases and V 6 bases, and 6 bases lay outside the gene matches. CDR3 in amino acids: CAISDRGGNNEQFF. CDR3 DNA: TGTGCCATCAGCGATCGCGGGGGGAACAATGAGCAGTTCTTC.